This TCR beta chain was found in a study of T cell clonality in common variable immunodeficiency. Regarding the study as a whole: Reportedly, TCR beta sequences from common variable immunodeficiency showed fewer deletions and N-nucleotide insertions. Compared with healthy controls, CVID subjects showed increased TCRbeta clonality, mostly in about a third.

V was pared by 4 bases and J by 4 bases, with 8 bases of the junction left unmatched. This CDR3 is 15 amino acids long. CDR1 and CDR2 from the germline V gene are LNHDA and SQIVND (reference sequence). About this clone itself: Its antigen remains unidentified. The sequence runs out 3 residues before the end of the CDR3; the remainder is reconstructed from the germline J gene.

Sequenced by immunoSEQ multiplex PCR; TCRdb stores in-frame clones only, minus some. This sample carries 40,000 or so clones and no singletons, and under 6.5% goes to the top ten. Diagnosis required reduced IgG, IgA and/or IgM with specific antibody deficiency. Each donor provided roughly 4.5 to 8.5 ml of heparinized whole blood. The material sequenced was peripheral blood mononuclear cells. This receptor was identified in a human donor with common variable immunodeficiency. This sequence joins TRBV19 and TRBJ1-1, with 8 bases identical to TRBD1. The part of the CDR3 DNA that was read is TGTGCCAGTAGTACCCCGTTGGGACAGGTCACTGAA. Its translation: CASSTPLGQVTE. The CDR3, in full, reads CASSTPLGQVTEAFF.